The present T cell receptor (beta chain) was sequenced within a study of shared clonotypes between healthy human individuals. The germline CDR1 and CDR2 sequences are SGHNT and YYREEE (reference sequence). The V gene end was trimmed by 3 bases and the J gene end by 5 bases; junction bases not matched to a gene: 7. The length of the CDR3 is 14 residues. Generated by immunoSEQ multiplex PCR, the TCRdb table keeps only in-frame clones and is missing some. The sample consists of fewer than 600,000 clones, approximately 79% of them appearing once. Sequencing input: PBMCs. The chain employs TRBV5-4 and TRBJ2-5, with 7 positions matching TRBD1. The sequence was collected from a woman between 35 and 50 years old in good health. Some clones in this sample may be carry-over from other donors' samples. CDR3 coding DNA: TGTGCCAGCAGCTCCCAACAGGGGTGGGAGACCCAGTACTTC. This codes for CASSSQQGWETQYF.